This is a list of T cell receptor beta chains from one sample in a study of immune heterogeneity within non-small cell lung tumors. TCRdb redid the calling of the multiplex PCR reads with MiXCR, one entry per CDR3 protein. The sample consists of roughly 15,000 distinct CDR3 sequences, approximately 30% of them appearing once. The sample comprised lung tumor tissue. Source of these receptors: a woman between 45 and 65 years old with non-small cell lung cancer. The CDR3 runs from the conserved cysteine through the conserved F or W. D genes are given only for firm matches. Where a row states a size, it is once, few, many or the class of an expanded clone; other rows omit it.

v_gene: TRBV28
j_gene: TRBJ2-3
abundance: many
d_gene: TRBD2
len: 15
CDR3nt: TGTGCCAGCATCGATAGCGGGGGAGAGACAGATACGCAGTATTTT
CDR3aa: CASIDSGGETDTQYF

v_gene: TRBV18
j_gene: TRBJ2-7
abundance: many
d_gene: -
len: 14
CDR3nt: TGTGCCAGCTCACGTACGGGACAAACCTACGAGCAGTACTTC
CDR3aa: CASSRTGQTYEQYF

v_gene: TRBV6-2/TRBV6-3
j_gene: TRBJ1-2
abundance: -
d_gene: TRBD1
len: 17
CDR3nt: TGTGCCAGCAGTCCCCGGGACAGGGCGGCTACTAACTATGGCTACACCTTC
CDR3aa: CASSPRDRAATNYGYTF

v_gene: TRBV5-1
j_gene: TRBJ1-6
abundance: many
d_gene: -
len: 16
CDR3nt: TGCGCCAGCAGCCCGGAGGGAGGTTTGGTTCCGTCACCCCTCCACTTT
CDR3aa: CASSPEGGLVPSPLHF

v_gene: TRBV28
j_gene: TRBJ2-7
abundance: many
d_gene: -
len: 13
CDR3nt: TGTGCCAGTACTGAGGGGGGGCCCTACGAGCAGTACTTC
CDR3aa: CASTEGGPYEQYF

v_gene: TRBV4-1
j_gene: TRBJ2-7
abundance: -
d_gene: -
len: 15
CDR3nt: TGCGCCAGCAGCGAAAGTAGATCTGTCTCCTACGAGCAGTACTTC
CDR3aa: CASSESRSVSYEQYF

v_gene: TRBV7-9
j_gene: TRBJ2-7
abundance: once
d_gene: -
len: 13
CDR3nt: TGTGCCAGCAGCTTAGTAAGACAGGCCGAGCAGTACTTC
CDR3aa: CASSLVRQAEQYF

v_gene: TRBV7-3
j_gene: TRBJ2-7
abundance: many
d_gene: -
len: 13
CDR3nt: TGTGCCAGCAGCCCATCCCCCGGGTACGAGCAGTACTTC
CDR3aa: CASSPSPGYEQYF

v_gene: TRBV20-1
j_gene: TRBJ1-2
abundance: many
d_gene: -
len: 19
CDR3nt: TGCAGTGCTAGAGGGGGTCGAGGACTTGTCTTAAGGGCTAACTATGGCTACACCTTC
CDR3aa: CSARGGRGLVLRANYGYTF

v_gene: TRBV20-1
j_gene: TRBJ1-2
abundance: many
d_gene: -
len: 13
CDR3nt: TGCAGTGCTAGTTCGGGGGGCGCCAATGGCTACACCTTC
CDR3aa: CSASSGGANGYTF

v_gene: TRBV5-1
j_gene: TRBJ2-1
abundance: medium-sized
d_gene: TRBD2
len: 14
CDR3nt: TGCGCCAGCTGGGGACTAGCGGGAGTAGGGGAGCAGTTCTTC
CDR3aa: CASWGLAGVGEQFF

v_gene: TRBV27
j_gene: TRBJ2-2
abundance: large
d_gene: TRBD2
len: 14
CDR3nt: TGTGCCAGCAGCGGGACTAGCGACACCGGGGAGCTGTTTTTT
CDR3aa: CASSGTSDTGELFF

v_gene: TRBV28
j_gene: TRBJ2-2
abundance: -
d_gene: TRBD2
len: 15
CDR3nt: TGTGCCAGCAGTTTAAGGGGCGGGGGTACCGGGGAGCTGTTTTTT
CDR3aa: CASSLRGGGTGELFF

v_gene: TRBV7-9
j_gene: TRBJ2-7
abundance: -
d_gene: TRBD2
len: 16
CDR3nt: TGTGCCAGCAGCTTAGCGAGGGGCTCTAGCGGGTACGAGCAGTACTTC
CDR3aa: CASSLARGSSGYEQYF

v_gene: TRBV28
j_gene: TRBJ1-2
abundance: -
d_gene: -
len: 14
CDR3nt: TGTGCCAGCAGCATCACAAGGGCTAACTATGGCTACACCTTC
CDR3aa: CASSITRANYGYTF

v_gene: TRBV13
j_gene: TRBJ2-6
abundance: -
d_gene: -
len: 17
CDR3nt: TGTGCCAGCAGCTTAGCGCCAGGGAGGCCTGGGGCCAACGTCCTGACTTTC
CDR3aa: CASSLAPGRPGANVLTF

v_gene: TRBV18
j_gene: TRBJ2-5
abundance: many
d_gene: -
len: 12
CDR3nt: TGTGCCAGCTCACCGGGGGGAGAGACCCAGTACTTC
CDR3aa: CASSPGGETQYF

v_gene: TRBV9
j_gene: TRBJ2-1
abundance: many
d_gene: TRBD2
len: 15
CDR3nt: TGTGCCAGCAGTTTGGGACTAGCGGGGGGGGTTGAGCAGTTCTTC
CDR3aa: CASSLGLAGGVEQFF

v_gene: TRBV27
j_gene: TRBJ1-2
abundance: few
d_gene: TRBD1
len: 14
CDR3nt: TGTGCCAGCAGTCGACAGGGGGCGGGCTATGGCTACACCTTC
CDR3aa: CASSRQGAGYGYTF

v_gene: TRBV6-1
j_gene: TRBJ1-2
abundance: many
d_gene: -
len: 13
CDR3nt: TGTGCCAGCACCTTGGGGGCAAACTATGGCTACACCTTC
CDR3aa: CASTLGANYGYTF

v_gene: TRBV29-1
j_gene: TRBJ2-2
abundance: few
d_gene: TRBD1
len: 15
CDR3nt: TGCAGCGTGGGGACGGAGACAGGGGTTGCTGGGGAGCTGTTTTTT
CDR3aa: CSVGTETGVAGELFF

v_gene: TRBV7-2
j_gene: TRBJ2-3
abundance: -
d_gene: TRBD2
len: 18
CDR3nt: TGTGCCAGCAGCTTCCCCCTCTCGGGGCGGGGGAGCACAGATACGCAGTATTTT
CDR3aa: CASSFPLSGRGSTDTQYF

v_gene: TRBV7-2
j_gene: TRBJ2-1
abundance: many
d_gene: TRBD2
len: 19
CDR3nt: TGTGCCAGCAGCCCGACGAGGACTAGCGTCCTCCGCTCCTACAATGAGCAGTTCTTC
CDR3aa: CASSPTRTSVLRSYNEQFF

v_gene: TRBV30
j_gene: TRBJ2-3
abundance: many
d_gene: -
len: 15
CDR3nt: TGTGCCTGGATACCCAGGGGGGGATGGCAAGATACGCAGTATTTT
CDR3aa: CAWIPRGGWQDTQYF

v_gene: TRBV29-1
j_gene: TRBJ1-1
abundance: medium-sized
d_gene: -
len: 16
CDR3nt: TGCAGCGTTGGAACCCTTGATTTTTTTATGAACACTGAAGCTTTCTTT
CDR3aa: CSVGTLDFFMNTEAFF

v_gene: TRBV18
j_gene: TRBJ1-6
abundance: few
d_gene: -
len: 15
CDR3nt: TGTGCCAGCTCACCTGGGGCAGACTATAATTCACCCCTCCACTTT
CDR3aa: CASSPGADYNSPLHF

v_gene: TRBV7-9
j_gene: TRBJ2-2
abundance: -
d_gene: TRBD2
len: 18
CDR3nt: TGTGCCAGCAGCTTAGACTCCGAACTAGCGGGAAGGACCGGGGAGCTGTTTTTT
CDR3aa: CASSLDSELAGRTGELFF

v_gene: TRBV20-1
j_gene: TRBJ1-5
abundance: medium-sized
d_gene: -
len: 13
CDR3nt: TGCAGTGCCGGATCCAACTCAGGGCAGCCCCAGCATTTT
CDR3aa: CSAGSNSGQPQHF

v_gene: TRBV5-1
j_gene: TRBJ2-5
abundance: -
d_gene: -
len: 16
CDR3nt: TGCGCCAGCAGCTCCGGCGGGCTTACAATACCAGAGACCCAGTACTTC
CDR3aa: CASSSGGLTIPETQYF

v_gene: TRBV14
j_gene: TRBJ2-1
abundance: many
d_gene: -
len: 14
CDR3nt: TGTGCCAGCAGCGCCGGACACGGATTTGGTGAGCAGTTCTTC
CDR3aa: CASSAGHGFGEQFF

v_gene: TRBV10-3
j_gene: TRBJ2-1
abundance: -
d_gene: TRBD2
len: 13
CDR3nt: TGTGCCATCCGGCTCCGGGAGGGAGATGAGCAGTTCTTC
CDR3aa: CAIRLREGDEQFF

v_gene: TRBV20-1
j_gene: TRBJ2-7
abundance: -
d_gene: TRBD1
len: 13
CDR3nt: TGCAGTGCCGGCAGGGACAGGGGATACGAGCAGTACTTC
CDR3aa: CSAGRDRGYEQYF

v_gene: TRBV11-2
j_gene: TRBJ2-7
abundance: medium-sized
d_gene: -
len: 14
CDR3nt: TGTGCCAGCAGCTATACCGGAACAGGTTACGAGCAGTACTTC
CDR3aa: CASSYTGTGYEQYF

v_gene: TRBV6-1
j_gene: TRBJ2-5
abundance: medium-sized
d_gene: TRBD1
len: 15
CDR3nt: TGTGCCAGCAAAATCGGACAGGGGCAGGGAGAGACCCAGTACTTC
CDR3aa: CASKIGQGQGETQYF

v_gene: TRBV20-1
j_gene: TRBJ1-4
abundance: many
d_gene: -
len: 17
CDR3nt: TGCAGTGCTAGAGATGGCAGGGGAGGTCGAGAGTATGAAAAACTGTTTTTT
CDR3aa: CSARDGRGGREYEKLFF

v_gene: TRBV7-9
j_gene: TRBJ1-1
abundance: many
d_gene: -
len: 16
CDR3nt: TGTGCCAGCAGCCTAACCAACCTCGGGACGCACAAAGAAGCTTTCTTT
CDR3aa: CASSLTNLGTHKEAFF

v_gene: TRBV14
j_gene: TRBJ2-1
abundance: many
d_gene: -
len: 15
CDR3nt: TGTGCCAGCAACGCTCAGGGTGTGGCCACAGATGAGCAGTTCTTC
CDR3aa: CASNAQGVATDEQFF

v_gene: TRBV20-1
j_gene: TRBJ2-5
abundance: many
d_gene: -
len: 16
CDR3nt: TGCAGTGCCATCCTCCCTAGGGGTGGCGACCAAGAGACCCAGTACTTC
CDR3aa: CSAILPRGGDQETQYF

v_gene: TRBV29-1
j_gene: TRBJ2-3
abundance: -
d_gene: TRBD2
len: 16
CDR3nt: TGCAGCGAGAGGGGGACTAGCGGGGGGGTCACAGATACGCAGTATTTT
CDR3aa: CSERGTSGGVTDTQYF

v_gene: TRBV19
j_gene: TRBJ1-5
abundance: many
d_gene: TRBD1
len: 15
CDR3nt: TGTGCCAGTAGTATCGGGACAGGTCGCAATCAGCCCCAGCATTTT
CDR3aa: CASSIGTGRNQPQHF

v_gene: TRBV18
j_gene: TRBJ1-1
abundance: many
d_gene: -
len: 14
CDR3nt: TGTGCCAGCTCACTCAACCGGGACGCCGCTGAAGCTTTCTTT
CDR3aa: CASSLNRDAAEAFF

v_gene: TRBV19
j_gene: TRBJ2-1
abundance: few
d_gene: TRBD2
len: 14
CDR3nt: TGTGCCAGCGGGACTAGCGGGGCCTACAATGAGCAGTTCTTC
CDR3aa: CASGTSGAYNEQFF

v_gene: TRBV7-2
j_gene: TRBJ2-7
abundance: -
d_gene: -
len: 13
CDR3nt: TGTGCCAGCAGCTTCGACAGCCGCCACGAGCAGTACTTC
CDR3aa: CASSFDSRHEQYF

v_gene: TRBV20-1
j_gene: TRBJ2-7
abundance: medium-sized
d_gene: TRBD2
len: 18
CDR3nt: TGCAGTGCGAGAGGCGGCGGGACTAGCGGGGGGGGCCCTGGAGAGCAGTACTTC
CDR3aa: CSARGGGTSGGGPGEQYF

v_gene: TRBV12-3/TRBV12-4
j_gene: TRBJ1-1
abundance: many
d_gene: -
len: 13
CDR3nt: TGTGCCAGCAGCCTAGACGTAGACACTGAAGCTTTCTTT
CDR3aa: CASSLDVDTEAFF

v_gene: TRBV11-2
j_gene: TRBJ2-5
abundance: many
d_gene: -
len: 17
CDR3nt: TGTGCCAGCAGCAGGGAGGGGGGGGCGAGGTCTGGGGAGACCCAGTACTTC
CDR3aa: CASSREGGARSGETQYF